The next 3 T cell receptor beta chains were all read from a single sample in a study of blood T cell repertoires in COVID-19. Assay: immunoSEQ multiplex PCR; the TCRdb copy retains only in-frame clones and omits some. The sample contains over 300,000 clones, approximately 85% of which appear only once. Sequenced material: PBMCs or T cells enriched from blood (not recorded which). These receptors originate from a man between 25 and 39 years old who had recovered from COVID-19.

The chain couples TRBV18 to TRBJ1-6, with TRBD1 matching 7 bases. J gave up 6 bases and V 1 base, and 6 bases lay outside the gene matches. CDR1 and CDR2 (germline): KGHSH, LQKENI. The length of the CDR3 is 16 residues. As DNA, the CDR3 is TGTGCCAGCTCACCACAGGGGGCGACAGCTAATTCACCCCTCCACTTT. The encoded protein is CASSPQGATANSPLHF. Together with reference TRBV18 and TRBJ1-6, the CDR3 gives the full variable domain: NAGVMQNPRHLVRRRGQEARLRCSPMKGHSHVYWYRQLPEEGLKFMVYLQKENIIDESGMPKERFSAEFPKEGPSILRIQQVVRGDSAAYFCASSPQGATANSPLHFGNGTRLTVT.

This rearrangement joins TRBV10-3 to TRBJ1-5, with D tentatively TRBD1 (6 bases). The germline gives CDR1 ENHRY, CDR2 SYGVKD. Trimming removed 10 bases from V and 3 bases from J, with 13 bases in between. This CDR3 has 13 amino acids. CDR3 amino acids: CATNRDPNQPQHF. In nucleotides, the CDR3 is TGTGCCACAAACAGGGACCCCAATCAGCCCCAGCATTTT.

This chain links TRBV6-4 with TRBJ1-5, with 7 bases aligning to TRBD1. This CDR3 spans 13 amino acids. With V trimmed by 6 bases and J by 4 bases, 3 bases remained unmatched. Germline values: CDR1 MRHNA, CDR2 SNTAGT. The CDR3 sequence: CASSQDRNQPQHF. The DNA for the CDR3 is TGTGCCAGCAGCCAGGACAGGAATCAGCCCCAGCATTTT.